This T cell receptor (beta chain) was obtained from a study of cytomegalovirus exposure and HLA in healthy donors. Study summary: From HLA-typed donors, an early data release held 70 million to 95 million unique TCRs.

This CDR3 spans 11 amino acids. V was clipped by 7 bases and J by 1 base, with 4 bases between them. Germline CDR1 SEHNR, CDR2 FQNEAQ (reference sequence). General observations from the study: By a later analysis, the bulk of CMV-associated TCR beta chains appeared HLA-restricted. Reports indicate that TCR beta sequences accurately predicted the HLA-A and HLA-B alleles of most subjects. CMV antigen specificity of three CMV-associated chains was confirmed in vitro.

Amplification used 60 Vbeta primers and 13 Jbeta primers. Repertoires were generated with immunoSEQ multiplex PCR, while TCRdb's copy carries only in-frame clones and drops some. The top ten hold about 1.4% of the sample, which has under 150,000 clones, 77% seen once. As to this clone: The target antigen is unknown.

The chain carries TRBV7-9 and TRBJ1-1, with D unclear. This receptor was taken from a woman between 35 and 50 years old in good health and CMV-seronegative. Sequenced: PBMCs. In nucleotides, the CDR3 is TGTGCCAGCATCGGGAACACTGAAGCTTTCTTT. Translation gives CASIGNTEAFF.